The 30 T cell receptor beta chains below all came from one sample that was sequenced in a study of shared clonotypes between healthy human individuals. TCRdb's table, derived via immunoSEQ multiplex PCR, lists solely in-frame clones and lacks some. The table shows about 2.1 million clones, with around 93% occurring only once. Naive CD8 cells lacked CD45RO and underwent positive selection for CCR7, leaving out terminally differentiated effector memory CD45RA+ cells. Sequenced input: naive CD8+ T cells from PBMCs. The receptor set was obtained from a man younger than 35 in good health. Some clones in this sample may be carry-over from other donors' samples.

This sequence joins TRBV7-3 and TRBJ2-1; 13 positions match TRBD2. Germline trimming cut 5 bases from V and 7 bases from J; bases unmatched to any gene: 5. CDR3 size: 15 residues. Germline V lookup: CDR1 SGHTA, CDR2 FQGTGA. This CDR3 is CASSPTSGRANEQFF. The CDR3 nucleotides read TGTGCCAGCAGCCCCACTAGCGGGAGGGCAAATGAGCAGTTCTTC.

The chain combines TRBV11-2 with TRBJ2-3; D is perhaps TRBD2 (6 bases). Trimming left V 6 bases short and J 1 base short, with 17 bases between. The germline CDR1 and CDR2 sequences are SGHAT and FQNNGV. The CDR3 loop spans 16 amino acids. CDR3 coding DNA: TGTGCCAGCAGTTCCTCAGCGGGCTGGGGCACAGATACGCAGTATTTT. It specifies CASSSSAGWGTDTQYF.

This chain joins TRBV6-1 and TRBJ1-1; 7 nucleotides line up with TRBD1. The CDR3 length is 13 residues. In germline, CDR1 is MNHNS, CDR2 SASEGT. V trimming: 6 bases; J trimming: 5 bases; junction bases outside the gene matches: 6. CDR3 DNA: TGTGCCAGCAGGACCCAGGGGGGGACTGAAGCTTTCTTT. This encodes CASRTQGGTEAFF.

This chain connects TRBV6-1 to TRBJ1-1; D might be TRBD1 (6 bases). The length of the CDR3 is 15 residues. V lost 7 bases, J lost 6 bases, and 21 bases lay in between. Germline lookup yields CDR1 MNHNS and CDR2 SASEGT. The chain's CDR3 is CASTQRLLPGAEAFF. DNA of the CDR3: TGTGCCAGCACTCAACGATTGCTTCCAGGGGCTGAAGCTTTCTTT.

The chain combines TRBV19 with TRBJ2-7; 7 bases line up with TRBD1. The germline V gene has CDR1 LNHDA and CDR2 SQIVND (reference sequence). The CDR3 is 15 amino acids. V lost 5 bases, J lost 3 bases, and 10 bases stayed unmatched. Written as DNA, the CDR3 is TGTGCCAGTAGTGGCAGGGGGATAGGTCTCTACGAGCAGTACTTC. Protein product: CASSGRGIGLYEQYF.

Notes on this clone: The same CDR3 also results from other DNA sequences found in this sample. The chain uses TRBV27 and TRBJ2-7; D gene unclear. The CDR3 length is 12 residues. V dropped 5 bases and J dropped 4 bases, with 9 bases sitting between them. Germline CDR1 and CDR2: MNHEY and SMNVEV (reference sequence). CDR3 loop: CASSPAPYEQYF. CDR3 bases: TGTGCCAGCAGTCCGGCTCCTTACGAGCAGTACTTC.

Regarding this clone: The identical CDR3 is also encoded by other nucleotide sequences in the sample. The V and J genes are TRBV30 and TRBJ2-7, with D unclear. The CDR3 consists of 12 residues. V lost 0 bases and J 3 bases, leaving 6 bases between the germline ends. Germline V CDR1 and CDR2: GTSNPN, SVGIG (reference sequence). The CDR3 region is CAWSVLRYEQYF. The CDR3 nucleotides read TGTGCCTGGAGTGTTTTGCGCTACGAGCAGTACTTC.

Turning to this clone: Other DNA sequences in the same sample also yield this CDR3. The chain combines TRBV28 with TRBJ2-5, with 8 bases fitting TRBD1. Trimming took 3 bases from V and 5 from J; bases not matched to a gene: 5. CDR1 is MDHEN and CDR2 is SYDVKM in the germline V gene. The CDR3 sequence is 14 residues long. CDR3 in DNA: TGTGCCAGCAGTTTGCAGGGGGCAGGGGAGACCCAGTACTTC. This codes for CASSLQGAGETQYF.

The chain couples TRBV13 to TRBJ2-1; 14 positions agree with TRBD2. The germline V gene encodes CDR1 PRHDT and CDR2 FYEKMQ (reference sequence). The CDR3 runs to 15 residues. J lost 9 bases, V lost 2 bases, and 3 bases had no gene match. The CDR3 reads CASSLKGLAGGEQFF. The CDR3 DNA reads TGTGCCAGCAGCTTAAAAGGACTAGCGGGAGGTGAGCAGTTCTTC. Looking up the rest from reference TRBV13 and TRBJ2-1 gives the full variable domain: AAGVIQSPRHLIKEKRETATLKCYPIPRHDTVYWYQQGPGQDPQFLISFYEKMQSDKGSIPDRFSAQQFSDYHSELNMSSLELGDSALYFCASSLKGLAGGEQFFGPGTRLTVL.

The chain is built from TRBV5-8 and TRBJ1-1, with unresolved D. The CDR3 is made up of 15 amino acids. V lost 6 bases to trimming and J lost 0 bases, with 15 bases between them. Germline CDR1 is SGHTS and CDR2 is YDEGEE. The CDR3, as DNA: TGTGCCAGCAATACGGAGCGTAACATGAACACTGAAGCTTTCTTT. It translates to CASNTERNMNTEAFF. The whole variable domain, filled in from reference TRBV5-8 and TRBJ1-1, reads EAGVTQSPTHLIKTRGQQATLRCSPISGHTSVYWYQQALGLGLQFLLWYDEGEERNRGNFPPRFSGRQFPNYSSELNVNALELEDSALYLCASNTERNMNTEAFFGQGTRLTVV.

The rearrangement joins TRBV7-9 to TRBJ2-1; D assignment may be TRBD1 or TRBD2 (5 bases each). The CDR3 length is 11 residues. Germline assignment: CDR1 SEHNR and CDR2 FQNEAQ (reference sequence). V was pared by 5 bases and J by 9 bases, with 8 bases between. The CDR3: CASSPGSEQFF. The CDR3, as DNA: TGTGCCAGCAGCCCAGGGAGTGAGCAGTTCTTC. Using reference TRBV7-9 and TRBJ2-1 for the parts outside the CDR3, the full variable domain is DTGVSQNPRHKITKRGQNVTFRCDPISEHNRLYWYRQTLGQGPEFLTYFQNEAQLEKSRLLSDRFSAERPKGSFSTLEIQRTEQGDSAMYLCASSPGSEQFFGPGTRLTVL.

In DNA form, the CDR3 reads TGCGCCAGCAGCCCCGGGGGATATGGCACTGAAGCTTTCTTT. Translating gives CASSPGGYGTEAFF. V is TRBV4-1 and J is TRBJ1-1; the D gene is possibly TRBD1 (5 bases). CDR1 and CDR2 from the germline V gene are MGHRA and YSYEKL. Trimming took off 4 bases at V and 4 bases at J, with 13 bases between the two ends. CDR3 length: 14 amino acids.

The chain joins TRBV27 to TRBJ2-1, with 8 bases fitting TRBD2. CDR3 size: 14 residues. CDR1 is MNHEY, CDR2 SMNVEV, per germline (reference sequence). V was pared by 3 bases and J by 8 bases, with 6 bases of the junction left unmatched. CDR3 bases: TGTGCCAGCAGTTTGGGGACTAGTGCCCATGAGCAGTTCTTC. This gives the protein CASSLGTSAHEQFF.

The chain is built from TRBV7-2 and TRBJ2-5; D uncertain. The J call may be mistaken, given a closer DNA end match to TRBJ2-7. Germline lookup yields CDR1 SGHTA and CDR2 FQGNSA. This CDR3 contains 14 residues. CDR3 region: CASSLAGGTYEQYF. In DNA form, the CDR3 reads TGTGCCAGCAGCTTAGCGGGCGGTACCTACGAGCAGTACTTC.

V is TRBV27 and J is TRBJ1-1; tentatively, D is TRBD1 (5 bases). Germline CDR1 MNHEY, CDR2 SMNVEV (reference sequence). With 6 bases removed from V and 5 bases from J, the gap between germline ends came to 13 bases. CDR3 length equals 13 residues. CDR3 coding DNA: TGTGCCAGCAGGGGGCAGTTGGGAACTGAAGCTTTCTTT. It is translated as CASRGQLGTEAFF.

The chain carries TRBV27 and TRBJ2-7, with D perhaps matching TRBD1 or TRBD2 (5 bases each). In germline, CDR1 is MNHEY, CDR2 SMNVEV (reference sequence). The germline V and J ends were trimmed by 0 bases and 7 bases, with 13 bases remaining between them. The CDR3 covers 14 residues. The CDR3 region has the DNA TGTGCCAGCAGTTTATCGGGGGTCCCTAGGGAGCAGTACTTC. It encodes CASSLSGVPREQYF.

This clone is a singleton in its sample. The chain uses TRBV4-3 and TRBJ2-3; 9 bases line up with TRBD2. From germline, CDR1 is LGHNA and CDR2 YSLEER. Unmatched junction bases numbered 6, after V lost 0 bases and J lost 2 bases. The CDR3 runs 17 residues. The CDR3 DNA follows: TGCGCCAGCAGCCAAGATTCTCCTAGCGGGAACACAGATACGCAGTATTTT. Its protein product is CASSQDSPSGNTDTQYF.

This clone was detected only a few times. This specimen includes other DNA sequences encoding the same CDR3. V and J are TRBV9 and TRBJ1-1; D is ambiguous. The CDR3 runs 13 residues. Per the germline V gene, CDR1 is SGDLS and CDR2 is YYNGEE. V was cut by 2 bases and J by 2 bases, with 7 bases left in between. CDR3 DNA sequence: TGTGCCAGCAGCGTGGGCTCCAACACTGAAGCTTTCTTT. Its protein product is CASSVGSNTEAFF. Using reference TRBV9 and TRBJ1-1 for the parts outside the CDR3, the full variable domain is DSGVTQTPKHLITATGQRVTLRCSPRSGDLSVYWYQQSLDQGLQFLIQYYNGEERAKGNILERFSAQQFPDLHSELNLSSLELGDSALYFCASSVGSNTEAFFGQGTRLTVV.

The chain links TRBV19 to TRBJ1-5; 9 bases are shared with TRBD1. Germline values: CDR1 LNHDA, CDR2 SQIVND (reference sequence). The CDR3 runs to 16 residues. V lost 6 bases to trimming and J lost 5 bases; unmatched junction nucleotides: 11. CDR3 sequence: CASSPGNRGRDQPQHF. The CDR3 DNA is TGTGCCAGTAGCCCTGGGAACAGGGGGCGTGATCAGCCCCAGCATTTT.

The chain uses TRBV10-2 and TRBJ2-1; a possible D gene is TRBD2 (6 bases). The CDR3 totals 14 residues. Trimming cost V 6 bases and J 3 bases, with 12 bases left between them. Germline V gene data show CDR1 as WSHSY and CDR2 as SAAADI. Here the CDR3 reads CASSTGTYYNEQFF. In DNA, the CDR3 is TGCGCCAGCAGCACCGGGACTTACTACAATGAGCAGTTCTTC.

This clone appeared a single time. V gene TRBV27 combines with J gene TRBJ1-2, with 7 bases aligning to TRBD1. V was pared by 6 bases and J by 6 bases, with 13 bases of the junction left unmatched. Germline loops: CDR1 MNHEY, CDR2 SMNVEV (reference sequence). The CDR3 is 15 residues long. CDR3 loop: CASRPKDTGVNGYTF. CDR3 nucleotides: TGTGCCAGCAGACCTAAGGATACAGGGGTAAATGGCTACACCTTC.

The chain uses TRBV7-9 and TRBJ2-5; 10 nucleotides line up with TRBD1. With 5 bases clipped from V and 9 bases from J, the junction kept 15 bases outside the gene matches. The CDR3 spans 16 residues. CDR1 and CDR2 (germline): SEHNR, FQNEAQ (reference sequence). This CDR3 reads CASSTIKAPDRGAQYF. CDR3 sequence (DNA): TGTGCCAGCAGCACAATCAAAGCCCCGGACAGGGGGGCCCAGTACTTC.

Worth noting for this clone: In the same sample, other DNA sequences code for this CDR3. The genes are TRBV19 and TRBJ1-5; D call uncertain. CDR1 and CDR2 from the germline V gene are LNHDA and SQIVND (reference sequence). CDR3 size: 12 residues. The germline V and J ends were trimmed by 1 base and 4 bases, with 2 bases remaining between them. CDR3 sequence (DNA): TGTGCCAGTAGTATAGGAAATCAGCCCCAGCATTTT. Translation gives CASSIGNQPQHF.

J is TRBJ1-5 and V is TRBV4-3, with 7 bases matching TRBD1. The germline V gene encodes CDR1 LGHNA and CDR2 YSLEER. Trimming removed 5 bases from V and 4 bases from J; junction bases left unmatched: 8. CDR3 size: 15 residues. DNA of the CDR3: TGCGCCAGCAGCGAAACAGGGGCAGGTAATCAGCCCCAGCATTTT. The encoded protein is CASSETGAGNQPQHF.

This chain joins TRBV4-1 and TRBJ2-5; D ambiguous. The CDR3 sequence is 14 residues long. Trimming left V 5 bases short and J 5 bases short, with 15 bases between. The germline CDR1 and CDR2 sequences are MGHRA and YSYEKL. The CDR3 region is CASSGVMGEETQYF. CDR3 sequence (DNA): TGCGCCAGCAGCGGAGTTATGGGTGAGGAGACCCAGTACTTC.

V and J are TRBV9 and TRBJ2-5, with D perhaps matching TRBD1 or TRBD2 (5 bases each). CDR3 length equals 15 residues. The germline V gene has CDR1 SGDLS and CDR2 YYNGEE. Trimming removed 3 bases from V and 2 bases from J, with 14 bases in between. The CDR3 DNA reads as TGTGCCAGCAGCGCCTTCGGTGGGGGACAAGAGACCCAGTACTTC. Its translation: CASSAFGGGQETQYF.

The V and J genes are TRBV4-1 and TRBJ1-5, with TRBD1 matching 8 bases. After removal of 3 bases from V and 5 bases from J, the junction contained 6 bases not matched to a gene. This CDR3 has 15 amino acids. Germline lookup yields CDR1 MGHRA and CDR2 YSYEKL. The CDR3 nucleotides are TGCGCCAGCAGCCAGGAAACAGGGGGGTATCAGCCCCAGCATTTT. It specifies CASSQETGGYQPQHF.

This CDR3 is CASSSSGTSATDTQYF. CDR3 DNA: TGCGCCAGCAGCTCCTCCGGGACTAGCGCCACAGATACGCAGTATTTT. V is TRBV5-1 and J is TRBJ2-3; TRBD2 matches 10 bases. From germline, CDR1 is SGHRS and CDR2 YFSETQ. With V trimmed by 3 bases and J by 2 bases, 6 bases remained unmatched. CDR3 length: 16 residues.

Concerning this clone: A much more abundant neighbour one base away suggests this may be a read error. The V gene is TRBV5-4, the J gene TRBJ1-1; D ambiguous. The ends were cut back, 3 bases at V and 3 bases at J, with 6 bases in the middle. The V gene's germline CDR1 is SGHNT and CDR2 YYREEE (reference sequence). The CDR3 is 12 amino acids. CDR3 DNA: TGTGCCAGCAGCTACGGGGACACTGAAGCTTTCTTT. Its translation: CASSYGDTEAFF.

Here the CDR3 DNA reads TGCGCCAGCAGTGAGGCCCCCCGCTCCTACAATGAGCAGTTCTTC. This gives the protein CASSEAPRSYNEQFF. The chain joins TRBV10-2 to TRBJ2-1; no reliable D call. Germline CDR1 reads WSHSY; CDR2 reads SAAADI. The CDR3 is made up of 15 amino acids. V shed 2 bases and J shed 0 bases, with 8 bases lying between them.